A single sample is the source of the 20 T cell receptor beta chains below, sequenced in a study of shared clonotypes between healthy human individuals. The method was immunoSEQ multiplex PCR; TCRdb's version includes in-frame clones alone and lacks a portion of them. In the table there are 2,500,000 or so clones, around 93% of which are singletons. Sequences were obtained from naive CD4+ T cells from PBMCs. Subset described: CD45RA+ positively selected. These receptors were taken from a man younger than 30 in good health. Some clones in this sample may be carry-over from other donors' samples.

The chain recombines TRBV15 with TRBJ1-4; D is possibly TRBD1 (6 bases). From germline, CDR1 is LNHNV and CDR2 YYDKDF (reference sequence). The ends were cut back, 2 bases at V and 4 bases at J, with 8 bases in the middle. This CDR3 comprises 14 residues. The CDR3 loop reads CATSRRGVNEKLFF. The CDR3 bases are TGTGCCACCAGCAGAAGGGGGGTTAATGAAAAACTGTTTTTT.

The chain carries TRBV5-1 and TRBJ2-3, with TRBD2 as a possible D gene (6 bases). The germline V and J ends were trimmed by 3 bases and 1 base, with 9 bases remaining between them. The CDR3 is 14 residues long. Germline assignment: CDR1 SGHRS and CDR2 YFSETQ. CDR3 nucleotide sequence: TGCGCCAGCAGCTGGGGGGACCGCACAGATACGCAGTATTTT. Its translation: CASSWGDRTDTQYF.

This clone was detected a few times. The chain joins TRBV28 to TRBJ1-2; D uncertain. Germline CDR1 MDHEN, CDR2 SYDVKM. Trimming took off 3 bases at V and 2 bases at J, with 7 bases between the two ends. The CDR3 runs to 13 residues. The CDR3 DNA is TGTGCCAGCAGTTTGCGAATGAACTATGGCTACACCTTC. This codes for CASSLRMNYGYTF.

This clone was observed a handful of times. The rearrangement uses TRBV21-1 and TRBJ2-2; TRBD1, as called in the table, went unchecked against the DNA. TRBV21-1 is designated a pseudogene. This CDR3 is built from 17 residues. Here the CDR3 reads CASSKALRDTNTGELFF. The CDR3 nucleotides read TGTGCCAGCAGCAAAGCGCTGAGGGACACGAACACCGGGGAGCTGTTTTTT.

About this clone itself: The same CDR3 can be traced to other DNA sequences in this sample. V is TRBV7-3 and J is TRBJ2-3; D ambiguous. V was pared by 2 bases and J by 2 bases, with 8 bases between. This CDR3 is 14 amino acids long. The V gene's germline CDR1 is SGHTA and CDR2 FQGTGA. The CDR3 loop is CASSLLGSTDTQYF. The CDR3 bases are TGTGCCAGCAGCTTACTGGGGTCCACAGATACGCAGTATTTT.

The V call is TRBV7-2, the J call TRBJ1-5; TRBD1 matches at 9 bases. Germline trimming cut 5 bases from V and 6 bases from J; bases unmatched to any gene: 8. Per germline, CDR1 SGHTA and CDR2 FQGNSA. The CDR3 loop spans 15 amino acids. This CDR3 is CASSRTRQGGQPQHF. The CDR3 DNA sequence: TGTGCCAGCAGCCGTACAAGACAGGGGGGTCAGCCCCAGCATTTT.

The chain uses TRBV9 and TRBJ2-7; D not resolved. Germline values: CDR1 SGDLS, CDR2 YYNGEE. The CDR3 extends over 16 amino acids. V was pared by 0 bases and J by 3 bases, with 16 bases between. Written as DNA, the CDR3 is TGTGCCAGCAGCGTAGCGCCAGACCCGATACTCTACGAGCAGTACTTC. As protein: CASSVAPDPILYEQYF.

This rearrangement joins TRBV7-2 to TRBJ2-3, with D uncertain. V was pared by 4 bases and J by 12 bases, with 14 bases between. In germline, CDR1 is SGHTA, CDR2 FQGNSA. There are 12 residues in the CDR3. In DNA, the CDR3 is TGTGCCAGCAGCTCCACCCCCGCTTCTCAGTATTTT. Its translation: CASSSTPASQYF.

The rearrangement joins TRBV21-1 to TRBJ2-2. TRBV21-1 is designated a pseudogene. The CDR3 runs 16 residues. The CDR3 region has the DNA TGTGCCAGCAGCAAAGGTCCGGGCCACGTGGCCGGGGAGCTGTTTTTT. This sequence encodes CASSKGPGHVAGELFF.

This chain joins TRBV2 and TRBJ2-7; D remains ambiguous. This CDR3 has 13 amino acids. Germline loops: CDR1 SNHLY, CDR2 FYNNEI. Trimming pared 4 bases from V and 2 bases from J, leaving 9 bases between. CDR3 residues: CASSGELAYEQYF. The CDR3 nucleotides read TGTGCCAGCAGTGGAGAGCTTGCCTACGAGCAGTACTTC.

The J gene is TRBJ1-3, the V gene TRBV5-1; D call uncertain. The CDR3 sequence is 16 residues long. Trimming left V 0 bases short and J 0 bases short, with 10 bases between. Looked up from germline, CDR1 is SGHRS and CDR2 is YFSETQ. The CDR3 here is CASSLAGHLSGNTIYF. The DNA of the CDR3 is TGCGCCAGCAGCTTGGCCGGGCACCTCTCTGGAAACACCATATATTTT. The full variable domain, with the rest looked up from reference TRBV5-1 and TRBJ1-3, is KAGVTQTPRYLIKTRGQQVTLSCSPISGHRSVSWYQQTPGQGLQFLFEYFSETQRNKGNFPGRFSGRQFSNSRSEMNVSTLELGDSALYLCASSLAGHLSGNTIYFGEGSWLTVV.

This chain links TRBV29-1 with TRBJ1-3; D unclear. Trimming pared 7 bases from V and 0 bases from J, leaving 10 bases between. The CDR3 totals 13 residues. Germline lookup yields CDR1 SQVTM and CDR2 ANQGSEA. CDR3 DNA sequence: TGCAGCGCCCTACCAAGCTCTGGAAACACCATATATTTT. Translating gives CSALPSSGNTIYF. The whole variable domain, filled in from reference TRBV29-1 and TRBJ1-3, reads SAVISQKPSRDICQRGTSLTIQCQVDSQVTMMFWYRQQPGQSLTLIATANQGSEATYESGFVIDKFPISRPNLTFSTLTVSNMSPEDSSIYLCSALPSSGNTIYFGEGSWLTVV.

This rearrangement joins TRBV30 to TRBJ1-1; maybe TRBD1 (5 bases). The CDR3 is made up of 12 amino acids. CDR1 GTSNPN and CDR2 SVGIG come from the germline V gene (reference sequence). V was cut by 3 bases and J by 4 bases, with 9 bases left in between. The CDR3 here is CAWRQGSTEAFF. The CDR3 nucleotides are TGTGCCTGGAGGCAGGGTTCCACTGAAGCTTTCTTT.

The rearrangement links TRBV28 to TRBJ2-7, with D possibly TRBD2 on 5 matching bases. The germline CDR1 and CDR2 sequences are MDHEN and SYDVKM. The V end lost 6 bases, the J end lost 3 bases, and 18 bases lay between the germline ends. This CDR3 is built from 15 residues. CDR3 nucleotides: TGTGCCAGCAGCCTGGGCGGGTCCTCTTTCTACGAGCAGTACTTC. This gives the protein CASSLGGSSFYEQYF.

For this clone: This same CDR3 is encoded by further DNA sequences in the sample. V and J are TRBV5-1 and TRBJ2-3, with D hard to call. CDR3 size: 14 residues. CDR1 and CDR2 (germline): SGHRS, YFSETQ. Trimming removed 7 bases at V and 0 bases at J, with 12 bases between. The CDR3: CASSDGSSTDTQYF. Written as DNA, the CDR3 is TGCGCCAGCTCCGACGGATCTAGCACAGATACGCAGTATTTT. Looking up the rest from reference TRBV5-1 and TRBJ2-3 gives the full variable domain: KAGVTQTPRYLIKTRGQQVTLSCSPISGHRSVSWYQQTPGQGLQFLFEYFSETQRNKGNFPGRFSGRQFSNSRSEMNVSTLELGDSALYLCASSDGSSTDTQYFGPGTRLTVL.

V and J are TRBV28 and TRBJ2-1; weak D call: TRBD1 (6 bases). Germline CDR1 reads MDHEN; CDR2 reads SYDVKM. CDR3 length: 13 residues. V gave up 6 bases and J gave up 4 bases, with 10 bases separating them. CDR3 protein: CASSMTGYNEQFF. The CDR3 region has the DNA TGTGCCAGCAGCATGACAGGTTACAATGAGCAGTTCTTC.

CDR3 coding DNA: TGCGCCAGCAGCAGCCGGACAGGGTATGGCTACACCTTC. Translating gives CASSSRTGYGYTF. The chain combines TRBV4-1 with TRBJ1-2; 8 bases are a match to TRBD1. The CDR3 extends over 13 amino acids. V gave up 5 bases and J gave up 5 bases; unmatched junction bases: 4. CDR1 and CDR2 (germline): MGHRA, YSYEKL.

The chain is built from TRBV6-5 and TRBJ1-3; no definite D call. CDR3 length: 14 residues. The V and J ends lost 4 bases and 0 bases respectively, with 7 bases between them. Looked up from germline, CDR1 is MNHEY and CDR2 is SVGAGI. CDR3 region: CASSSRNSGNTIYF. For the CDR3, the DNA is TGTGCCAGCAGTTCCCGGAACTCTGGAAACACCATATATTTT.

V usage is TRBV15 and J usage is TRBJ2-1; 9 nucleotides align to TRBD2. Per germline, CDR1 LNHNV and CDR2 YYDKDF (reference sequence). The CDR3 is made up of 16 amino acids. V was pared by 3 bases and J by 5 bases, with 8 bases of the junction left unmatched. CDR3 loop: CATSRARLAGNNEQFF. In DNA form, the CDR3 reads TGTGCCACCAGCAGGGCTCGGCTAGCGGGGAACAATGAGCAGTTCTTC. Filled out from reference TRBV15 and TRBJ2-1, the complete variable domain reads DAMVIQNPRYQVTQFGKPVTLSCSQTLNHNVMYWYQQKSSQAPKLLFHYYDKDFNNEADTPDNFQSRRPNTSFCFLDIRSPGLGDTAMYLCATSRARLAGNNEQFFGPGTRLTVL.

The rearrangement uses TRBV27 and TRBJ2-3, with 7 bases matching TRBD2. The CDR3 is made up of 17 amino acids. Germline assignment: CDR1 MNHEY and CDR2 SMNVEV (reference sequence). Unmatched junction bases numbered 6, after V lost 0 bases and J lost 0 bases. The CDR3 sequence is CASSLSYPAGSTDTQYF. CDR3 DNA: TGTGCCAGCAGTTTATCTTATCCAGCGGGAAGCACAGATACGCAGTATTTT.